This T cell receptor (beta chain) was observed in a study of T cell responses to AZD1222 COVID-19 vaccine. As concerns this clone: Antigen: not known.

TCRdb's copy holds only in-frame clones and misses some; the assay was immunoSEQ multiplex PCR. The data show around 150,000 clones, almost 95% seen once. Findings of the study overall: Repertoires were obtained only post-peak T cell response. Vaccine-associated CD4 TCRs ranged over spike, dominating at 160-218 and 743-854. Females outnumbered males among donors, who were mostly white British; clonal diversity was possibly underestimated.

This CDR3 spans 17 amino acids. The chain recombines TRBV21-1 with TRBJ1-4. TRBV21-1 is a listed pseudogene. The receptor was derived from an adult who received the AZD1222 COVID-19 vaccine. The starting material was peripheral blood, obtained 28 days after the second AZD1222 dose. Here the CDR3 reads CASSKFKGSQGREKLFF. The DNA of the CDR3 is TGTGCCAGCAGCAAATTCAAGGGGTCGCAGGGACGGGAAAAACTGTTTTTT.